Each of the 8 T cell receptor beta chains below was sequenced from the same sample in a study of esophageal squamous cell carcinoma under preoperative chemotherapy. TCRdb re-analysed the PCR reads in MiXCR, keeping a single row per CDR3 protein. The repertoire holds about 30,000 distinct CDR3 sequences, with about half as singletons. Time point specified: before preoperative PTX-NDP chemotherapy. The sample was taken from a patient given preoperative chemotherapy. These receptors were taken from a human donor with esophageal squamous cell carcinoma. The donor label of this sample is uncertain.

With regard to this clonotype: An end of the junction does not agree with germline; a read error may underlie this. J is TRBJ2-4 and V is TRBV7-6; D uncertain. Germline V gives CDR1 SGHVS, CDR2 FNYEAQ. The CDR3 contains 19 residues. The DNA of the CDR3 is TGTGCCAGCAGCTTGGATCCGCCCATCCCCGGCCGTGACCAAAACACTCAGTACTTC. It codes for CASSLDPPIPGRDQNTQYF.

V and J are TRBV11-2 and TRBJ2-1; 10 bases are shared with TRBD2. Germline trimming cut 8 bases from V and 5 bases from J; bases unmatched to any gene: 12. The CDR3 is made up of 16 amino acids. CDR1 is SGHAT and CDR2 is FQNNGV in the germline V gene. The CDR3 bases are TGTGCCAGCTCACCGTCGCTAGCGGGAGAACACAATGAGCAGTTCTTC. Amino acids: CASSPSLAGEHNEQFF.

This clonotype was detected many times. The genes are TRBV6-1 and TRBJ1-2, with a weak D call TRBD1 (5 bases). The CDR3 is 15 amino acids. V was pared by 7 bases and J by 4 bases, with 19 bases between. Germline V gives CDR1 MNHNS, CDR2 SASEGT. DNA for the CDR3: TGTGCCAGCAAAAAGGAGGGACTCAATCGCTATGGCTACACCTTC. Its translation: CASKKEGLNRYGYTF.

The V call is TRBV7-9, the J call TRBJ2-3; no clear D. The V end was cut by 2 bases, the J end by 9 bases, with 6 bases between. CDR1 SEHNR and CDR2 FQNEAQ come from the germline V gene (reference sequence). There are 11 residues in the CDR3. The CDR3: CASSLRNTQYF. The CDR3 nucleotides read TGTGCCAGCAGCTTAAGAAACACGCAGTATTTT.

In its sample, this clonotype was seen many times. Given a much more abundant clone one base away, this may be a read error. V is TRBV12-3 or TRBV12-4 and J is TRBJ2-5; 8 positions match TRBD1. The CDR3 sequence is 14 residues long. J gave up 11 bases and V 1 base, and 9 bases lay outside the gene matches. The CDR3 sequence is CASSLDRGVYEQYF. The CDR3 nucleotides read TGTGCCAGCAGTTTAGACAGGGGGGTCTATGAGCAGTACTTC.

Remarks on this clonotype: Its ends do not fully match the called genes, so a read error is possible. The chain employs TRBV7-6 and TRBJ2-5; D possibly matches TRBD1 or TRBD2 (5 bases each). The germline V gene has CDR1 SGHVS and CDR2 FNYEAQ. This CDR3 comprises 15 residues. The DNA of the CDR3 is TGTGCCGCGGGCTCCGGGGCCCGGGGCCAAGAGACCCAGTATTTC. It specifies CAAGSGARGQETQYF.

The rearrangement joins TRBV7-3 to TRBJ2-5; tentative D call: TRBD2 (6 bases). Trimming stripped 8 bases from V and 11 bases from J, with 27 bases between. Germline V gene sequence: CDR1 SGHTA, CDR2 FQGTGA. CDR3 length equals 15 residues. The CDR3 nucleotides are TGTGCCAGCGTCTTGGTGCCGGGAGACAAAGACACTCAGTACTTC. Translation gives CASVLVPGDKDTQYF.

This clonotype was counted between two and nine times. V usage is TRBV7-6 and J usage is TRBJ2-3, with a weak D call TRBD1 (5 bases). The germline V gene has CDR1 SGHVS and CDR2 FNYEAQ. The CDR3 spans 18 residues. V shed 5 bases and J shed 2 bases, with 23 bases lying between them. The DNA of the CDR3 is TGTGCCAGCAGCGCAATAAGGCAGGGATGGGGATCCACAGATACGCAGTATTTT. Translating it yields CASSAIRQGWGSTDTQYF.